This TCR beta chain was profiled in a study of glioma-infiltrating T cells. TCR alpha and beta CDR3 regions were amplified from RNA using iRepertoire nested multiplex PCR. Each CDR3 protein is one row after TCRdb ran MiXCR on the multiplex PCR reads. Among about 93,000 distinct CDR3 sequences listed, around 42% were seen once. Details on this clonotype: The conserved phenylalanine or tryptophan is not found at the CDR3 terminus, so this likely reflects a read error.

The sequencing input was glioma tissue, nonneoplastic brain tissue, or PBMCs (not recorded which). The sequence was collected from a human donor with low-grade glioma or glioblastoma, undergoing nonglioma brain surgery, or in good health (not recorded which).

CDR3 DNA: TGCGCCAGCAGCCAAGGACAGGGCGTGGAAAAACTGTTTCTT. Translated: CASSQGQGVEKLFL. The chain recombines TRBV4-3 with TRBJ1-4; 7 bases agree with TRBD1. This CDR3 is 14 amino acids long. V was pared by 1 base and J by 8 bases, with 4 bases of the junction left unmatched. Germline V gives CDR1 LGHNA, CDR2 YSLEER.